A single sample gave rise to the 13 T cell receptor beta chains below, sequenced in a study of T cell responses to AZD1222 COVID-19 vaccine. Repertoires were generated with immunoSEQ multiplex PCR, while TCRdb's copy carries only in-frame clones and drops some. The sample comprises 120,000 to 150,000 clones, around 90% of which are singletons, and less than 5.5% rests with the top ten. Sequenced material: peripheral blood, taken on day 0 of AZD1222 vaccination. The source of these receptors is an adult in good health.

The V and J genes are TRBV4-2 and TRBJ2-1; 7 bases line up with TRBD1. V lost 4 bases, J lost 1 base, and 1 base stayed unmatched. The CDR3 length is 14 residues. Germline assignment: CDR1 LGHNA and CDR2 YNFKEQ. The CDR3 loop reads CASSPGQSYNEQFF. CDR3 DNA sequence: TGTGCCAGCAGCCCGGGACAGTCCTACAATGAGCAGTTCTTC.

The genes are TRBV3-1 (or the pseudogene TRBV3-2) and TRBJ1-2, with D tentatively TRBD1 (5 bases). Germline assignment: CDR1 LGHDT and CDR2 YNNKEL (reference sequence). V shed 3 bases and J shed 0 bases, with 11 bases lying between them. The CDR3 totals 15 residues. This CDR3 is CASSHRGLANYGYTF. As DNA, the CDR3 is TGTGCCAGCAGCCACCGGGGCTTAGCTAACTATGGCTACACCTTC.

J is TRBJ1-4 and V is TRBV7-9; D unclear. The V gene's germline CDR1 is SEHNR and CDR2 FQNEAQ (reference sequence). The CDR3 spans 14 residues. V shed 4 bases and J shed 7 bases, with 13 bases lying between them. The CDR3, as DNA: TGTGCCAGCAGCTCCACTGGGGTGCGTGAAAAACTGTTTTTT. It codes for CASSSTGVREKLFF.

V is TRBV5-1 and J is TRBJ1-5; unclear D gene. This CDR3 has 13 residues. V lost 4 bases and J lost 0, with 5 bases in between. Per germline, CDR1 SGHRS and CDR2 YFSETQ. The CDR3 region has the DNA TGCGCCAGCAGCGGAGGTAGCAATCAGCCCCAGCATTTT. Translation: CASSGGSNQPQHF.

The genes are TRBV5-6 and TRBJ1-2; the match to TRBD1 covers 8 bases. Germline V gives CDR1 SGHDT, CDR2 YYEEEE. The CDR3 is made up of 18 amino acids. Trimming cost V 1 base and J 6 bases; bases outside gene matches: 17. DNA for the CDR3: TGTGCCAGCAGCTTGTCCGACGCCCGCAGGGGGCAATTCGATGGCTACACCTTC. It specifies CASSLSDARRGQFDGYTF.

V is TRBV5-8 and J is TRBJ2-7, with 9 positions matching TRBD1. The CDR3 spans 14 residues. CDR1 SGHTS and CDR2 YDEGEE come from the germline V gene. With V trimmed by 3 bases and J by 2 bases, 3 bases remained unmatched. The CDR3 DNA follows: TGTGCCAGCAGCTACCGGGACAGGGCCTACGAGCAGTACTTC. Translation gives CASSYRDRAYEQYF.

V usage is TRBV7-2 and J usage is TRBJ1-1; no reliable D call. The germline V and J ends were trimmed by 0 bases and 2 bases, with 7 bases remaining between them. CDR1 and CDR2 from the germline V gene are SGHTA and FQGNSA. The CDR3 sequence is 14 residues long. CDR3 sequence reads: CASSLASGNTEAFF. CDR3 coding DNA: TGTGCCAGCAGCTTAGCCTCAGGTAACACTGAAGCTTTCTTT.

Points on this clone: One junction end does not reproduce the germline sequence, and a read error may be involved. This sequence joins TRBV2 and TRBJ2-5, with D unclear. This CDR3 has 10 amino acids. CDR1 and CDR2 from the germline V gene are SNHLY and FYNNEI. CDR3 protein: CASSEETQYF. The CDR3 DNA reads as TGTGCCAGCAGCGAAGAGACCCAGTACTTC.

CDR3 sequence reads: CASSSHSDTQYF. In DNA form, the CDR3 reads TGTGCCAGCAGTTCACACTCAGATACGCAGTATTTT. V is TRBV6-5 and J is TRBJ2-3; no clear D. V lost 4 bases and J 4 bases, leaving 6 bases between the germline ends. CDR1 MNHEY and CDR2 SVGAGI come from the germline V gene. The CDR3 extends over 12 amino acids.

V is TRBV19 and J is TRBJ2-2; TRBD1 aligns across 10 bases. The trim removed 5 bases at V and 7 bases at J, leaving 4 bases unmatched. The germline V gene has CDR1 LNHDA and CDR2 SQIVND (reference sequence). CDR3 size: 14 residues. The CDR3 region has the DNA TGTGCCAGTAGTCAAGGACAGGGGGGCGGGGAGCTGTTTTTT. Its translation is CASSQGQGGGELFF.

This clone was picked up one time. The genes are TRBV7-3 and TRBJ2-5; TRBD2 matches at 8 bases. The CDR3 totals 13 residues. Unmatched junction bases numbered 4, after V lost 5 bases and J lost 5 bases. The germline CDR1 and CDR2 sequences are SGHTA and FQGTGA. In nucleotides, the CDR3 is TGTGCCAGCAGCGGCAGCGGGGGCGAGACCCAGTACTTC. Its translation is CASSGSGGETQYF.

This clone was seen a single time. This chain links TRBV18 with TRBJ1-1, with 9 bases identical to TRBD1. The V segment lost 5 bases and the J segment 5 bases; nucleotides outside the gene matches: 3. CDR1 KGHSH and CDR2 LQKENI come from the germline V gene. The CDR3 is 13 residues long. The CDR3 DNA reads as TGTGCCAGCTCAAGACAGGGGGGTACTGAAGCTTTCTTT. Its protein is CASSRQGGTEAFF.

The CDR3 nucleotides read TGTGCCAGCAGTGAATATTTTCCAGAGACCTCTGGAAACACCATATATTTT. This codes for CASSEYFPETSGNTIYF. This rearrangement joins TRBV25-1 to TRBJ1-3; D is undetermined. The CDR3 runs 17 residues. CDR1 and CDR2 from the germline V gene are MGHDK and SYGVNS. The V gene lost 0 bases and the J gene lost 0 bases, with 12 bases spanning the gap.